These T cell receptor beta chains were read from a single sample in a study of T-cell reconstitution after alpha-beta-depleted transplantation in children. TCRdb reprocessed the PCR reads via MiXCR and lists one record per CDR3 protein. The repertoire has approximately 490,000 distinct CDR3 sequences, around 12% of them found once; the top ten carry less than 6.5%. The material was PBMCs from the stem cell graft donor, obtained from the stem cell graft. These receptors were obtained from a human donor who donated a stem cell graft to a child with combined immunodeficiency. Both conserved end residues are part of each CDR3. A D gene is named only where the DNA matches it firmly. Clone sizes are given selectively: once, few, many, or a class where the clone is expanded.

D gene	J gene	CDR3 length	clone size	V gene	CDR3 protein	CDR3 DNA
NA	TRBJ1-1	15	many	TRBV4-3	CASSRGRSMNTEAFF	TGCGCCAGCAGCCGCGGGAGGAGTATGAACACTGAAGCTTTCTTT
NA	TRBJ1-6	15	NA	TRBV9	CASSVGGEINSPLHF	TGTGCCAGCAGCGTAGGAGGGGAAATTAATTCACCCCTCCACTTT
NA	TRBJ2-2	14	NA	TRBV28	CASTGHPGIGELFF	TGTGCCAGCACCGGACACCCCGGGATCGGGGAGCTGTTTTTT
TRBD2	TRBJ2-3	15	many	TRBV7-2	CASSLMTSGTDTQYF	TGTGCCAGCAGCTTGATGACTAGCGGCACAGATACGCAGTATTTT
NA	TRBJ2-7	14	few	TRBV14	CASSQEISSFEQYF	TGTGCCAGCAGCCAAGAGATATCATCCTTCGAGCAGTACTTC
TRBD1	TRBJ2-4	15	few	TRBV7-2	CASSSGQGAQNIQYF	TGTGCCAGCAGCTCGGGCCAGGGGGCCCAAAACATTCAGTACTTC
TRBD2	TRBJ2-1	16	many	TRBV7-3	CASSLSIGRAYNEQFF	TGTGCCAGCAGCTTAAGTATTGGGAGGGCCTACAATGAGCAGTTCTTC
NA	TRBJ2-2	15	many	TRBV5-6	CASSATRTARGELFF	TGTGCCAGCAGCGCAACCCGGACTGCCCGAGGGGAGCTGTTTTTT
TRBD1	TRBJ1-3	15	once	TRBV12-3/TRBV12-4	CASSLEPGQDSTIYF	TGTGCCAGCAGTTTGGAACCGGGACAGGATAGCACCATATATTTT
TRBD2	TRBJ2-1	15	many	TRBV27	CASNTLSGSITEQFF	TGTGCCAGCAACACACTTAGCGGGAGTATCACTGAGCAGTTCTTC
TRBD1	TRBJ2-7	13	few	TRBV6-2/TRBV6-3	CASSLDRAIGQYF	TGTGCCAGCAGCCTCGACAGGGCCATCGGGCAGTACTTC
NA	TRBJ2-2	15	few	TRBV9	CASSVEGQSTGELFF	TGTGCCAGCAGCGTAGAGGGGCAGTCCACCGGGGAGCTGTTTTTT
NA	TRBJ2-7	16	NA	TRBV19	CASSISGQFPLYEQYF	TGTGCCAGTAGTATTTCAGGACAGTTCCCCCTCTACGAGCAGTACTTC
NA	TRBJ2-5	14	NA	TRBV6-2/TRBV6-3	CASSYPLGRETQYF	TGTGCCAGCAGTTACCCGCTAGGGAGAGAGACCCAGTACTTC
TRBD1	TRBJ1-6	17	NA	TRBV27	CASSLSSPGQGSSPLHF	TGTGCCAGCAGTTTATCGAGCCCGGGACAGGGAAGTTCACCCCTCCACTTT
NA	TRBJ1-6	15	many	TRBV12-3/TRBV12-4	CASSLALRGGPPLHF	TGTGCCAGCAGTTTAGCGCTCAGGGGAGGGCCACCCCTCCACTTT
TRBD2	TRBJ2-1	15	once	TRBV6-1	CASSARLAGDNEQFF	TGTGCCAGCAGTGCTCGACTAGCGGGGGACAATGAGCAGTTCTTC
NA	TRBJ2-1	17	NA	TRBV5-5	CASSLAVGGLPYNEQFF	TGTGCCAGCAGCTTGGCTGTGGGGGGGCTGCCCTACAATGAGCAGTTCTTC
NA	TRBJ2-3	20	NA	TRBV29-1	CSVEASSDFWGVWSADTQYF	TGCAGCGTTGAAGCTTCGTCGGATTTTTGGGGGGTTTGGTCGGCAGATACGCAGTATTTT
TRBD1	TRBJ2-4	16	few	TRBV19	CASSPGTGRTKNIQYF	TGTGCCAGTAGTCCAGGGACAGGGAGGACCAAAAACATTCAGTACTTC
TRBD1	TRBJ2-7	16	NA	TRBV18	CASSPGQLSSAYEQYF	TGTGCCAGCTCACCGGGACAGCTTTCCTCTGCCTACGAGCAGTACTTC
NA	TRBJ1-1	17	few	TRBV12-3/TRBV12-4	CASSLALGRLMNTEAFF	TGTGCCAGCAGTTTAGCGCTGGGGCGGCTCATGAACACTGAAGCTTTCTTT
NA	TRBJ1-1	12	many	TRBV12-3/TRBV12-4	CASSRMGAEAFF	TGTGCCAGCAGCCGTATGGGGGCTGAAGCTTTCTTT
TRBD1	TRBJ2-5	14	few	TRBV5-6	CASSQITGGETQYF	TGTGCCAGCAGCCAAATCACAGGGGGAGAGACCCAGTACTTC
NA	TRBJ2-5	14	few	TRBV7-8	CASSLAYRRETQYF	TGTGCCAGCAGCTTAGCGTACAGGCGGGAGACCCAGTACTTC
TRBD1	TRBJ2-5	14	few	TRBV20-1	CSARGTGGRETQYF	TGCAGTGCTAGGGGGACAGGGGGACGAGAGACCCAGTACTTC
TRBD1	TRBJ2-7	14	few	TRBV28	CASGNPTGPYEQYF	TGTGCCAGCGGGAACCCGACAGGGCCCTACGAGCAGTACTTC
NA	TRBJ2-7	15	few	TRBV10-3	CAISEGLLTMDEQYF	TGTGCCATCAGTGAGGGGCTCTTGACTATGGACGAGCAGTACTTC
TRBD1	TRBJ1-1	14	few	TRBV30	CAWNPGQSSGVAFF	TGTGCCTGGAACCCGGGACAGTCCTCAGGGGTAGCTTTCTTT
NA	TRBJ2-7	11	many	TRBV30	CAWRDSYEQYF	TGTGCCTGGAGGGATTCCTACGAGCAGTACTTC
TRBD2	TRBJ2-1	15	NA	TRBV6-2/TRBV6-3	CASSPSGGALNEQFF	TGTGCCAGCAGTCCCAGCGGGGGGGCCCTCAATGAGCAGTTCTTC
NA	TRBJ1-2	14	NA	TRBV7-6	CASSPAGSNYGYTF	TGTGCCAGCAGCCCAGCAGGATCTAACTATGGCTACACCTTC
NA	TRBJ1-1	11	few	TRBV29-1	CSGGENPEAFF	TGCAGCGGAGGAGAGAACCCTGAAGCTTTCTTT